This entry lists 19 T cell receptor beta chains sequenced from one sample in a study of T cell responses to AZD1222 COVID-19 vaccine (dated by TCRdb to the early 2020s). The method behind the library was the immunoSEQ multiplex PCR assay. TCRdb obtained this table from immuneACCESS and retained in-frame rearrangements with V and J assigned. These tables miss some clones; where compared with another copy, unresolved V genes account for less than half of the shortfall, and the remainder is unexplained. In this sample the table shows about 150,000 clones, approximately 89% of which occur a single time. The ten largest clones represent 3% to 4% of the sample. The sample's time point, from its label and the paper: baseline before first vaccination. What the treatment or condition label conveys for this sample: meningococcal conjugate vaccine given as trial control. The sample here was peripheral blood, taken on day 0 of MenACWY control vaccination. These receptor sequences come from an adult in good health.

The rearrangement joins TRBV3-1 (or the pseudogene TRBV3-2) to TRBJ2-3; 7 nucleotides agree with TRBD1. The CDR3 spans 17 residues. CDR1 is LGHDT and CDR2 is YNNKEL in the germline V gene (reference sequence). V shed 0 bases and J 1 base; nucleotides not matched to a gene: 7. In nucleotides, the CDR3 is TGTGCCAGCAGCCAAGAAAGGACAGGAACACGCACAGATACGCAGTATTTT. This sequence encodes CASSQERTGTRTDTQYF.

The chain joins TRBV2 to TRBJ1-5; D is unclear. CDR1 is SNHLY, CDR2 FYNNEI, per germline. The CDR3 consists of 15 residues. V was clipped by 3 bases and J by 2 bases, with 11 bases between them. This CDR3 reads CASSEAVSRNQPQHF. The CDR3 coding sequence is TGTGCCAGCAGTGAGGCTGTCTCCCGCAATCAGCCCCAGCATTTT. Drawing the rest from reference TRBV2 and TRBJ1-5, the complete variable domain is EPEVTQTPSHQVTQMGQEVILRCVPISNHLYFYWYRQILGQKVEFLVSFYNNEISEKSEIFDDQFSVERPDGSNFTLKIRSTKLEDSAMYFCASSEAVSRNQPQHFGDGTRLSIL.

The genes are TRBV7-2 and TRBJ1-4; 8 bases align to TRBD1. The CDR3 runs 16 residues. Germline values: CDR1 SGHTA, CDR2 FQGNSA. The V segment lost 5 bases and the J segment 2 bases; nucleotides outside the gene matches: 7. This chain's CDR3 is CASSPGQGSTNEKLFF. CDR3 in DNA: TGTGCCAGCAGCCCAGGACAGGGATCTACTAATGAAAAACTGTTTTTT.

The rearrangement uses TRBV19 and TRBJ2-7; D tentatively reads TRBD1 or TRBD2 (7 bases each). Trimming cost V 3 bases and J 3 bases, with 15 bases left between them. Germline CDR1 is LNHDA and CDR2 is SQIVND (reference sequence). The CDR3 length is 15 residues. CDR3 nucleotide sequence: TGTGCCAGTAGTATCGTGGCAGGGGGGGACTACGAGCAGTACTTC. Protein product: CASSIVAGGDYEQYF.

This clone was seen once. The V call is TRBV7-2, the J call TRBJ1-1; weak D call: TRBD1 (6 bases). Germline V gene sequence: CDR1 SGHTA, CDR2 FQGNSA. V lost 2 bases and J 3 bases, leaving 7 bases between the germline ends. The CDR3 contains 13 residues. CDR3 region: CASSLQGHTEAFF. CDR3 nucleotides: TGTGCCAGCAGCTTACAGGGGCACACTGAAGCTTTCTTT. The whole variable domain, filled in from reference TRBV7-2 and TRBJ1-1, reads GAGVSQSPSNKVTEKGKDVELRCDPISGHTALYWYRQSLGQGLEFLIYFQGNSAPDKSGLPSDRFSAERTGGSVSTLTIQRTQQEDSAVYLCASSLQGHTEAFFGQGTRLTVV.

The J gene is TRBJ1-6, the V gene TRBV7-9; D not certain. CDR3 length: 14 residues. The germline V gene encodes CDR1 SEHNR and CDR2 FQNEAQ (reference sequence). Trimming took off 3 bases at V and 3 bases at J, with 6 bases between the two ends. The CDR3, as DNA: TGTGCCAGCAGCTTCAGTATCTATAATTCACCCCTCCACTTT. Translated, it gives CASSFSIYNSPLHF.

This clone was seen only once. The genes are TRBV28 and TRBJ2-1, with D uncertain. Trimming shortened V by 6 bases and J by 4 bases, and 10 bases separated the two germline ends. The CDR3 is made up of 13 amino acids. Germline V lookup: CDR1 MDHEN, CDR2 SYDVKM. The chain's CDR3 is CASSPGAYNEQFF. The CDR3 DNA follows: TGTGCCAGCAGCCCCGGAGCTTACAATGAGCAGTTCTTC. The whole variable domain, filled in from reference TRBV28 and TRBJ2-1, reads DVKVTQSSRYLVKRTGEKVFLECVQDMDHENMFWYRQDPGLGLRLIYFSYDVKMKEKGDIPEGYSVSREKKERFSLILESASTNQTSMYLCASSPGAYNEQFFGPGTRLTVL.

The rearrangement links TRBV28 to TRBJ2-5, with 7 bases aligning to TRBD1. Germline CDR1 is MDHEN and CDR2 is SYDVKM. V lost 4 bases and J lost 1; bases outside the gene matches: 3. This CDR3 has 14 residues. CDR3 bases: TGTGCCAGCAGTTCGGGGACAGCCCAAGAGACCCAGTACTTC. Translating gives CASSSGTAQETQYF.

This sequence joins TRBV11-3 and TRBJ1-1, with TRBD1 as a possible D gene (5 bases). Germline loops: CDR1 SGHNT, CDR2 YENEEA. V was cut by 5 bases and J by 12 bases, with 19 bases left in between. The CDR3 is 13 amino acids. DNA of the CDR3: TGTGCCAGCAGCCCCCGATATGGGGACTTTCCTTTCTTT. It yields the protein CASSPRYGDFPFF.

The gene calls are TRBV6-5 and TRBJ2-5; D gene ambiguous. V was trimmed by 0 bases and J by 3 bases, leaving 2 bases between them. Germline V CDR1 and CDR2: MNHEY, SVGAGI. CDR3 size: 12 residues. In DNA, the CDR3 is TGTGCCAGCAGTTACTCTGAAGAGACCCAGTACTTC. Its protein is CASSYSEETQYF.

The rearrangement joins TRBV29-1 to TRBJ2-3; 7 bases align to TRBD2. V gave up 8 bases and J gave up 6 bases; unmatched junction bases: 11. Per the germline V gene, CDR1 is SQVTM and CDR2 is ANQGSEA. This CDR3 is 13 amino acids long. The DNA of the CDR3 is TGCAGCTCACTGACGGGGGGAGATGATACGCAGTATTTT. Translation: CSSLTGGDDTQYF.

This clone was picked up one time. V is TRBV25-1 and J is TRBJ1-1; TRBD1 might be the D (5 bases). The CDR3 runs 14 residues. V lost 5 bases to trimming and J lost 5 bases, with 15 bases between them. Germline V CDR1 and CDR2: MGHDK, SYGVNS. The CDR3 loop is CASSWSRGSTEAFF. CDR3 nucleotide sequence: TGTGCCAGCAGTTGGAGTAGGGGTTCTACTGAAGCTTTCTTT.

CDR3 DNA: TGTGCCAGCAGCCCTGACAGGACGGTCTACGAGCAGTACTTC. Residues: CASSPDRTVYEQYF. This sequence joins TRBV7-2 and TRBJ2-7; TRBD1 is a possible D gene (6 bases). The germline CDR1 and CDR2 sequences are SGHTA and FQGNSA. With 5 bases removed from V and 3 bases from J, the gap between germline ends came to 14 bases. CDR3 size: 14 residues.

The chain couples TRBV18 to TRBJ1-4, with 8 nucleotides matching TRBD1. Per the germline V gene, CDR1 is KGHSH and CDR2 is LQKENI. V was pared by 4 bases and J by 0 bases, with 7 bases of the junction left unmatched. The CDR3 extends over 17 amino acids. CDR3 residues: CASSRDRGLATNEKLFF. For the CDR3, the DNA is TGTGCCAGCTCACGTGACAGGGGCTTGGCAACTAATGAAAAACTGTTTTTT.

The V call is TRBV5-6, the J call TRBJ1-3, with D hard to call. V was shortened by 4 bases and J by 0 bases, with 8 bases between the two germline ends. The CDR3 runs 14 residues. The germline gives CDR1 SGHDT, CDR2 YYEEEE. CDR3 sequence reads: CASSRPNSGNTIYF. In DNA, the CDR3 is TGTGCCAGCAGCCGACCGAACTCTGGAAACACCATATATTTT.

The J gene is TRBJ2-5, the V gene TRBV15; D ambiguous. Germline-derived CDR1 and CDR2 are LNHNV and YYDKDF (reference sequence). The CDR3 runs 12 residues. Trimming removed 0 bases at V and 5 bases at J, with 4 bases between. In DNA form, the CDR3 reads TGTGCCACCAGCAGAGATCGCGAGACCCAGTACTTC. Its translation is CATSRDRETQYF.

V gene TRBV19 combines with J gene TRBJ2-5, with a weak D call TRBD2 (5 bases). V was clipped by 7 bases and J by 4 bases, with 7 bases between them. The CDR3 spans 11 residues. CDR1 is LNHDA, CDR2 SQIVND, per germline (reference sequence). The CDR3 protein is CASTAGETQYF. The CDR3 DNA reads as TGTGCCAGTACGGCGGGAGAGACCCAGTACTTC. The full variable domain, its missing parts supplied by reference TRBV19 and TRBJ2-5, is DGGITQSPKYLFRKEGQNVTLSCEQNLNHDAMYWYRQDPGQGLRLIYYSQIVNDFQKGDIAEGYSVSREKKESFPLTVTSAQKNPTAFYLCASTAGETQYFGPGTRLLVL.

The count of this clone is one. Other DNA sequences within the sample encode an identical CDR3. The chain couples TRBV5-1 to TRBJ1-5; 11 bases fit TRBD1. The length of the CDR3 is 16 residues. V trimming: 4 bases; J trimming: 1 base; junction bases outside the gene matches: 4. Per the germline V gene, CDR1 is SGHRS and CDR2 is YFSETQ. DNA for the CDR3: TGCGCCAGCAGCCCCGGGACAGGGGGGAGCAATCAGCCCCAGCATTTT. It translates to CASSPGTGGSNQPQHF.

This clone was detected only a few times. The rearrangement links TRBV7-9 to TRBJ1-3; 12 bases line up with TRBD1. Per the germline V gene, CDR1 is SEHNR and CDR2 is FQNEAQ (reference sequence). This CDR3 is built from 16 residues. Trimming removed 5 bases from V and 7 bases from J; junction bases left unmatched: 9. The CDR3 DNA follows: TGTGCCAGCAGCAGAGGGGGACAGGGGGCTGAGAACACCATATATTTT. It translates to CASSRGGQGAENTIYF.